These 13 T cell receptor beta chains originate from one sample sequenced in a study of blood T cells in healthy people across ages. It was with a sample-barcoded 5' primer and a J-beta primer mix that a second PCR of roughly 6 to 11 cycles was run. One entry per CDR3 protein results from TCRdb running MiXCR on the 5' RACE reads. The sample has about 1.4 million distinct CDR3 sequences; around 55% are singletons. Input material: blood. These receptors originate from a man between 18 and 35 years old in good health.

The chain links TRBV28 to TRBJ2-1, with D perhaps matching TRBD1 (6 bases). The DNA end favors TRBJ2-7, so the J call may be wrong. The CDR3 loop spans 13 amino acids. Per germline, CDR1 MDHEN and CDR2 SYDVKM. The CDR3 sequence is CASSVTGLGEQYF. The CDR3, as DNA: TGTGCCAGCAGTGTTACAGGGTTGGGCGAGCAGTACTTC.

The chain carries TRBV10-3 and TRBJ2-3; unclear D gene. The germline gives CDR1 ENHRY, CDR2 SYGVKD. The CDR3 totals 17 residues. Trimming pared 3 bases from V and 6 bases from J, leaving 22 bases between. CDR3 in amino acids: CAISDTRSFVAGDTQYF. The CDR3 DNA sequence: TGTGCCATCAGTGATACACGGTCGTTCGTCGCCGGGGATACGCAGTATTTT.

The chain recombines TRBV25-1 with TRBJ1-1; D call uncertain. V lost 5 bases to trimming and J lost 3 bases, with 19 bases between them. CDR3 length: 16 amino acids. Germline assignment: CDR1 MGHDK and CDR2 SYGVNS. This chain's CDR3 is CASSTGYNWVHTEAFF. The CDR3 bases are TGTGCCAGCAGTACGGGTTATAACTGGGTGCACACTGAAGCTTTCTTT.

The V call is TRBV27, the J call TRBJ2-1; D tentatively reads TRBD1 or TRBD2 (5 bases each). The CDR3 totals 10 residues. The V and J ends lost 6 bases and 13 bases respectively, with 10 bases between them. Per germline, CDR1 MNHEY and CDR2 SMNVEV (reference sequence). CDR3 DNA sequence: TGTGCCAGCAGGCAAGGGACCCAGTTCTTC. Amino acid sequence: CASRQGTQFF.

This chain joins TRBV11-2 and TRBJ1-6; 9 positions match TRBD1. V was clipped by 1 base and J by 3 bases; unmatched bases: 7. From germline, CDR1 is SGHAT and CDR2 FQNNGV. CDR3 length equals 18 residues. Here the CDR3 reads CASSLVLRDRVYNSPLHF. The CDR3 nucleotides read TGTGCCAGCAGCTTAGTTCTCCGGGACAGGGTCTATAATTCACCCCTCCACTTT.

The table lists this clonotype with a count of one. The chain has TRBV9 and TRBJ2-5, with 8 bases identical to TRBD2. Losses at the gene ends were 0 bases for V and 11 bases for J; bases not matched to a gene: 15. Germline V gene sequence: CDR1 SGDLS, CDR2 YYNGEE. The CDR3 loop spans 16 amino acids. CDR3 amino acids: CASSVDPLVSGGEQYF. Here the CDR3 DNA reads TGTGCCAGCAGCGTAGACCCACTAGTGAGCGGGGGAGAGCAGTACTTC. The full variable domain, with the rest looked up from reference TRBV9 and TRBJ2-5, is DSGVTQTPKHLITATGQRVTLRCSPRSGDLSVYWYQQSLDQGLQFLIQYYNGEERAKGNILERFSAQQFPDLHSELNLSSLELGDSALYFCASSVDPLVSGGEQYFGPGTRLLVL.

The genes are TRBV3-1 and TRBJ2-3; D gene ambiguous. Germline V gene lookup returns CDR1 LGHDT and CDR2 YNNKEL (reference sequence). The length of the CDR3 is 13 residues. V gave up 0 bases and J gave up 4 bases, with 5 bases separating them. The CDR3 bases are TGTGCCAGCAGCCAAGAATATGCAGATACGCAGTATTTT. This gives the protein CASSQEYADTQYF.

The chain employs TRBV12-3 or TRBV12-4 and TRBJ2-2; perhaps TRBD1 as D (6 bases). Trimming removed 3 bases at V and 8 bases at J, with 16 bases between. CDR3 length: 15 residues. This chain's CDR3 is CASSLTGQYWGELFF. In DNA form, the CDR3 reads TGTGCCAGCAGTTTGACAGGACAGTATTGGGGGGAGCTGTTTTTT.

The V gene is TRBV5-1, the J gene TRBJ1-1; the match to TRBD1 covers 10 bases. The CDR3 extends over 16 amino acids. CDR1 and CDR2 (germline): SGHRS, YFSETQ. V was clipped by 2 bases and J by 1 base; unmatched bases: 5. The CDR3, as DNA: TGCGCCAGCAGCTTAAGACAGGGGGCCTCGAACACTGAAGCTTTCTTT. This encodes CASSLRQGASNTEAFF. Filled out from reference TRBV5-1 and TRBJ1-1, the complete variable domain reads KAGVTQTPRYLIKTRGQQVTLSCSPISGHRSVSWYQQTPGQGLQFLFEYFSETQRNKGNFPGRFSGRQFSNSRSEMNVSTLELGDSALYLCASSLRQGASNTEAFFGQGTRLTVV.

This clonotype has a handful of counts. The rearrangement joins TRBV29-1 to TRBJ2-2, with no clear D. Between the trimmed V and J ends, which lost 7 bases and 5 bases, there was a span of 11 bases. The germline gives CDR1 SQVTM, CDR2 ANQGSEA. The CDR3 runs to 12 residues. CDR3 sequence: CSAGLVTGELFF. The CDR3 DNA reads TGCAGCGCTGGTTTAGTTACCGGGGAGCTGTTTTTT.

This chain joins TRBV5-1 and TRBJ2-7; D gene ambiguous. This CDR3 region has 16 residues. Per germline, CDR1 SGHRS and CDR2 YFSETQ. V gave up 3 bases and J gave up 5 bases, with 21 bases separating them. CDR3 amino acids: CASSCIDLLGSDEQYF. The CDR3 bases are TGCGCCAGCAGCTGTATCGATTTATTGGGCAGCGACGAGCAGTACTTC.

The rearrangement joins TRBV7-9 to TRBJ2-7; D gene uncertain. The J call may not be correct, given that the DNA end is closer to TRBJ2-5. The CDR3 extends over 14 amino acids. Germline V gene lookup returns CDR1 SEHNR and CDR2 FQNEAQ (reference sequence). The CDR3 protein is CASSRDVGIETQYF. DNA of the CDR3: TGTGCCAGCAGCCGTGACGTGGGGATCGAGACCCAGTACTTC.

The V and J genes are TRBV2 and TRBJ2-6, with D perhaps matching TRBD2 (6 bases). Germline V gene lookup returns CDR1 SNHLY and CDR2 FYNNEI. CDR3 length equals 13 residues. V was clipped by 11 bases and J by 2 bases, with 10 bases between them. The DNA of the CDR3 is TGTGCCCACGGCGGGGCTGGGGCCAACGTCCTGACTTTC. It translates to CAHGGAGANVLTF.